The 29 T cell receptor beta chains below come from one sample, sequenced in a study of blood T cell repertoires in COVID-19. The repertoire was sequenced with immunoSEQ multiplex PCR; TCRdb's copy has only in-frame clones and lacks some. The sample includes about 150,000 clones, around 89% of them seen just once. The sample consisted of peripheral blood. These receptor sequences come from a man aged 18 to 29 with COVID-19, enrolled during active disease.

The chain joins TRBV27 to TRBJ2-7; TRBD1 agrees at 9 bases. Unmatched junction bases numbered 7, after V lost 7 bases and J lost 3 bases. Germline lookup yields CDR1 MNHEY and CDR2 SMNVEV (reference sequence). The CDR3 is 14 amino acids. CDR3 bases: TGTGCCAGCACCCCGGGACAGGGTAACTACGAGCAGTACTTC. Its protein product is CASTPGQGNYEQYF.

The CDR3 region has the DNA TGTGCCAGCAGTGCCCGAGGAGCTGGGGCCAACGTCCTGACTTTC. As protein: CASSARGAGANVLTF. V is TRBV28 and J is TRBJ2-6, with no clear D. CDR1 and CDR2 from the germline V gene are MDHEN and SYDVKM. Trimming removed 5 bases from V and 2 bases from J, with 10 bases in between. This CDR3 has 15 amino acids. The variable domain in full, with the rest retrieved from reference TRBV28 and TRBJ2-6, is DVKVTQSSRYLVKRTGEKVFLECVQDMDHENMFWYRQDPGLGLRLIYFSYDVKMKEKGDIPEGYSVSREKKERFSLILESASTNQTSMYLCASSARGAGANVLTFGAGSRLTVL.

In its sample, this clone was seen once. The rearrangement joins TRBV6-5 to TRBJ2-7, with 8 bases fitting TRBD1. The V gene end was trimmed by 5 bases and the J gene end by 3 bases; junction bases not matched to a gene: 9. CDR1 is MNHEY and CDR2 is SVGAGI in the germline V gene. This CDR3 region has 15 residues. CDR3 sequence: CASSPQQTGDYEQYF. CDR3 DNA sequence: TGTGCCAGCAGTCCTCAACAGACAGGGGACTACGAGCAGTACTTC.

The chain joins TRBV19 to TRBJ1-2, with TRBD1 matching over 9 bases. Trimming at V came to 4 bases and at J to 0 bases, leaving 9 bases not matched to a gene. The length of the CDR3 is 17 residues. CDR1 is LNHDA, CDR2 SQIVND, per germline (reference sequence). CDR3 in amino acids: CASSTGTGFISNYGYTF. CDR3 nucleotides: TGTGCCAGTAGTACCGGGACAGGGTTCATATCTAACTATGGCTACACCTTC.

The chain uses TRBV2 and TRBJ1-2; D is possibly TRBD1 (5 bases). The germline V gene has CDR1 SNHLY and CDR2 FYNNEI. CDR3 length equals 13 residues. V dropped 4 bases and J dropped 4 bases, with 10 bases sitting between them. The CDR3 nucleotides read TGTGCCAGCAGTGGGACAAGCTCCTATGGCTACACCTTC. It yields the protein CASSGTSSYGYTF.

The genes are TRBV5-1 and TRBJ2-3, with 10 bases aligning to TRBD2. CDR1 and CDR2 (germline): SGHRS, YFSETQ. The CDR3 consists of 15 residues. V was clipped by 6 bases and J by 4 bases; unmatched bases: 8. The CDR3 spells CASNIASGSADTQYF. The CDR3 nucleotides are TGCGCCAGCAATATAGCTAGCGGGAGCGCAGATACGCAGTATTTT.

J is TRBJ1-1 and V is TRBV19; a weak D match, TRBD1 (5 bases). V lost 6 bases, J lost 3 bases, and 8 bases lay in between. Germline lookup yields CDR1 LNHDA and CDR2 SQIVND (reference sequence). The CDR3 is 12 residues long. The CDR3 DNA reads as TGTGCCAGTAGCTCAGGGTACACTGAAGCTTTCTTT. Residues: CASSSGYTEAFF.

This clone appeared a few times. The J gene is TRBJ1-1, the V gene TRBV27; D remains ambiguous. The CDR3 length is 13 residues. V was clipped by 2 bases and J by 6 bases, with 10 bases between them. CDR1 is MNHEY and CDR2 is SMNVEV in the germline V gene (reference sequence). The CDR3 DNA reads TGTGCCAGCAGTTTAATATGGAGGGCTGAAGCTTTCTTT. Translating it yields CASSLIWRAEAFF.

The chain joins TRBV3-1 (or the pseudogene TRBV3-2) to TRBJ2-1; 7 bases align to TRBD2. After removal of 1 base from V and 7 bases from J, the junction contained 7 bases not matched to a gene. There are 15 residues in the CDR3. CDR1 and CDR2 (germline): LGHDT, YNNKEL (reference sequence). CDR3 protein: CASSQAWGGSNEQFF. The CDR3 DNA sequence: TGTGCCAGCAGCCAAGCGTGGGGGGGTTCTAATGAGCAGTTCTTC.

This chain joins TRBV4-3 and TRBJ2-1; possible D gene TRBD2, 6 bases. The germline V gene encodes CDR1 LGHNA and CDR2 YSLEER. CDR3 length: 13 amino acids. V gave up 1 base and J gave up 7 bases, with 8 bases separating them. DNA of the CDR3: TGCGCCAGCAGCCAAGCGGGAGTAAATGAGCAGTTCTTC. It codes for CASSQAGVNEQFF.

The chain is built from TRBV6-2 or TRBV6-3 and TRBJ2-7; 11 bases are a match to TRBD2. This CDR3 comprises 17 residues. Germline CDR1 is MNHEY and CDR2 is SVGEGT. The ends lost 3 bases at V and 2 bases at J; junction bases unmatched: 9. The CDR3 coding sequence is TGTGCCAGCAGTTATTTGCGTGGGACTAGCGGCCCCTACGAGCAGTACTTC. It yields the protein CASSYLRGTSGPYEQYF.

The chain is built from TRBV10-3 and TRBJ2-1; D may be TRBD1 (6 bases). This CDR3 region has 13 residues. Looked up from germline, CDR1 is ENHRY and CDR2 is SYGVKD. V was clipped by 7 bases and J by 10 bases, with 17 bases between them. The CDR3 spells CAITGTRTREQFF. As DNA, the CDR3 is TGTGCCATCACCGGGACAAGGACCCGAGAGCAGTTCTTC.

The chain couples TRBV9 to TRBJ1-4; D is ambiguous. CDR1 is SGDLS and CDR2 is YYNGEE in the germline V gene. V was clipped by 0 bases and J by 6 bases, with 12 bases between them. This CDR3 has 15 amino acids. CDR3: CASSVGPSSDEKLFF. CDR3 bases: TGTGCCAGCAGCGTAGGTCCGAGTTCGGATGAAAAACTGTTTTTT.

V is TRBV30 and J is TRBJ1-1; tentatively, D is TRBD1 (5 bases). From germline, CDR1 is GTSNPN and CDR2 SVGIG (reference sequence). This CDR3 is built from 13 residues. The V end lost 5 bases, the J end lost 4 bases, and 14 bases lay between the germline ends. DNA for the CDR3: TGTGCCTGGGCCAGGTTAGGGGCCACTGAAGCTTTCTTT. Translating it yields CAWARLGATEAFF.

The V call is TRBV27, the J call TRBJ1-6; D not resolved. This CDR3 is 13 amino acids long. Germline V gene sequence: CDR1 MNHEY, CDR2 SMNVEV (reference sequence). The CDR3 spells CAAKRSYNSPLHF. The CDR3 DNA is TGTGCAGCGAAACGGTCCTATAATTCACCCCTCCACTTT.

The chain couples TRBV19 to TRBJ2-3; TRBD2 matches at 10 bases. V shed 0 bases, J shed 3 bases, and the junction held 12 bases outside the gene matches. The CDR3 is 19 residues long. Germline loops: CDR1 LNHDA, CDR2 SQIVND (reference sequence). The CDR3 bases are TGTGCCAGTAGTATAGACCCCCGGCTAGCGGGAGTGTTTACAGATACGCAGTATTTT. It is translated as CASSIDPRLAGVFTDTQYF. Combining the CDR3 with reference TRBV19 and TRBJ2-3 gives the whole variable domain DGGITQSPKYLFRKEGQNVTLSCEQNLNHDAMYWYRQDPGQGLRLIYYSQIVNDFQKGDIAEGYSVSREKKESFPLTVTSAQKNPTAFYLCASSIDPRLAGVFTDTQYFGPGTRLTVL.

CDR3 coding DNA: TGTGCCACCAGCTGTCCCGAGGAGGGGATGATGAGGACCACCATATATTTT. Translated, it gives CATSCPEEGMMRTTIYF. The chain combines TRBV15 with TRBJ1-3, with D perhaps TRBD1 (5 bases). The CDR3 is 17 residues long. Trimming took off 5 bases at V and 9 bases at J, with 26 bases between the two ends. Germline CDR1 reads LNHNV; CDR2 reads YYDKDF (reference sequence).

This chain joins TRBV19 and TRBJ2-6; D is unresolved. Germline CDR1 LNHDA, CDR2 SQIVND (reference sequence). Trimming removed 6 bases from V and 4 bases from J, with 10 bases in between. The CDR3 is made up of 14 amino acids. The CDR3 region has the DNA TGTGCCAGTAGAACCTTTAGCGGGGCCAACGTCCTGACTTTC. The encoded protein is CASRTFSGANVLTF.

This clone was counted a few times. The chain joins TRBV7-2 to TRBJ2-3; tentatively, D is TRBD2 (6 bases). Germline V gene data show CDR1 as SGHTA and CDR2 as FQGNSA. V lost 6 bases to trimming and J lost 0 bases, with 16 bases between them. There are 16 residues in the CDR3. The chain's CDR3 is CASSWGIAVSTDTQYF. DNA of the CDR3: TGTGCCAGCAGTTGGGGAATAGCGGTTAGCACAGATACGCAGTATTTT.

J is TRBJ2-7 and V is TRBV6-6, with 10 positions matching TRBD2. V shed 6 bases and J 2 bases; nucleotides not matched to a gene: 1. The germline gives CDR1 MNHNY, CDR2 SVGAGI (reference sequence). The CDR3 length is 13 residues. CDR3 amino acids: CASSGLAAYEQYF. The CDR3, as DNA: TGTGCCAGCAGCGGACTAGCGGCCTACGAGCAGTACTTC.

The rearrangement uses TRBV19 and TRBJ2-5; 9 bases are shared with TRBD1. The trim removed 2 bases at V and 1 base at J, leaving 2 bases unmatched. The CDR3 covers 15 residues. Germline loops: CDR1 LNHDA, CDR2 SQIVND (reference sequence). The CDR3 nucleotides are TGTGCCAGTAGTATACCGGGACAGGGCCAAGAGACCCAGTACTTC. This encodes CASSIPGQGQETQYF.

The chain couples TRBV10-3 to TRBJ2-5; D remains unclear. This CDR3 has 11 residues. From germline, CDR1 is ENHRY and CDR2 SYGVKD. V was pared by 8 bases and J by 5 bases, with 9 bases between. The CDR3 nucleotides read TGTGCCATCGGTCCCGGGGAGACCCAGTACTTC. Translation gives CAIGPGETQYF.

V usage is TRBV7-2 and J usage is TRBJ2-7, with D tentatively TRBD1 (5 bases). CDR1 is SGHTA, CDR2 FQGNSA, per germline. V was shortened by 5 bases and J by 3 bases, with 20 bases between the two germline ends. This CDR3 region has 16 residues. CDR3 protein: CASSPPLTLTGYEQYF. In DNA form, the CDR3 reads TGTGCCAGCAGCCCCCCCTTGACCCTCACAGGCTACGAGCAGTACTTC.

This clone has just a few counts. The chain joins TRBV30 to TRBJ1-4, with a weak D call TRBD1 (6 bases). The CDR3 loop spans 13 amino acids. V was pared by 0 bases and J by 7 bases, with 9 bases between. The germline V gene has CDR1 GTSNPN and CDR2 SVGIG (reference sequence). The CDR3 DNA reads TGTGCCTGGAGTGTAGGGGGGGGTGAAAAACTGTTTTTT. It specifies CAWSVGGGEKLFF.

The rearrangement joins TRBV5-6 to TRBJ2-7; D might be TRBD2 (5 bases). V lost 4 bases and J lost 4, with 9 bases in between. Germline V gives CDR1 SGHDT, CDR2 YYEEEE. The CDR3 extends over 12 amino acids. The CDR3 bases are TGTGCCAGCAGCGCGGACTTTTACGAGCAGTACTTC. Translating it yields CASSADFYEQYF.

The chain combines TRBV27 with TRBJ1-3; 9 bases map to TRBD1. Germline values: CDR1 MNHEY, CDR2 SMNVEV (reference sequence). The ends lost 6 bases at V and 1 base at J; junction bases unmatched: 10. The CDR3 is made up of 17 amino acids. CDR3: CASRARGQGSSGNTIYF. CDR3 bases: TGTGCCAGCAGGGCCCGGGGACAGGGTTCATCTGGAAACACCATATATTTT.

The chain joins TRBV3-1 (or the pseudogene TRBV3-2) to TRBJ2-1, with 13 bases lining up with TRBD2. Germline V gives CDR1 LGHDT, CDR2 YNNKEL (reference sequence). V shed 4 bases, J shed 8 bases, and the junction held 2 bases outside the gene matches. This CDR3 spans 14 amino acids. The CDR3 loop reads CASSPGLAGDEQFF. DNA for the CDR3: TGTGCCAGCAGCCCCGGACTAGCGGGAGATGAGCAGTTCTTC.

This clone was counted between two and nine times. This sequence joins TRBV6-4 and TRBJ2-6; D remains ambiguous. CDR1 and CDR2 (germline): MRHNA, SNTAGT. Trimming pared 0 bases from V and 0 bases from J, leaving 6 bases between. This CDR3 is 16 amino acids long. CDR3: CASSDSPDSGANVLTF. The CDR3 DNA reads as TGTGCCAGCAGTGACTCGCCAGACTCTGGGGCCAACGTCCTGACTTTC.

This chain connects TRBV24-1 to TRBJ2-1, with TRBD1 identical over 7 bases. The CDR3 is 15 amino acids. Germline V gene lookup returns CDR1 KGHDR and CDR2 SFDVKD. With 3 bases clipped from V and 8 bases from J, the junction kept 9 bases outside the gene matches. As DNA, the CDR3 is TGTGCCACCAGTGATCTAATGACAGGGTACGATGAGCAGTTCTTC. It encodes CATSDLMTGYDEQFF.